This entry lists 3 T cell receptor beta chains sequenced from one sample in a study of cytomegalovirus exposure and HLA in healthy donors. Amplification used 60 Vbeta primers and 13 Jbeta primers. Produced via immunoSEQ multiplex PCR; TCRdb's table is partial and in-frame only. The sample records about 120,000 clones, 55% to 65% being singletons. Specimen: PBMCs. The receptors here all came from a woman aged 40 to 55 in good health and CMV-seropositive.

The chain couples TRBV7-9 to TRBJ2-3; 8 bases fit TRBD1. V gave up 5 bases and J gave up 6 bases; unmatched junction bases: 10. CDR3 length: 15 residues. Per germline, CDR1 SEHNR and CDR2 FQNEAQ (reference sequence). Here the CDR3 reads CASSPLPGGRDTQYF. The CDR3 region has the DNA TGTGCCAGCAGCCCCCTGCCAGGGGGCAGGGATACGCAGTATTTT.

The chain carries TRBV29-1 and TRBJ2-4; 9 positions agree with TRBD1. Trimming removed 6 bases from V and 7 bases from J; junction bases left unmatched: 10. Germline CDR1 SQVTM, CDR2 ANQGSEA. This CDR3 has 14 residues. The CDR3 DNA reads TGCAGCGTAGAACGCCGGGACAGGGAGAACATTCAGTACTTC. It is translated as CSVERRDRENIQYF.

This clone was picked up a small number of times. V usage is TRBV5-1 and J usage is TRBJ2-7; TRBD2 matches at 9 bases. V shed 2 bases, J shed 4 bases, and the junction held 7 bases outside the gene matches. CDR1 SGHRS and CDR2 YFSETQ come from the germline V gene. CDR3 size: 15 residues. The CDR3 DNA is TGCGCCAGCAGCTTTGAGCGGGAGGTCACTTACGAGCAGTACTTC. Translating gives CASSFEREVTYEQYF.